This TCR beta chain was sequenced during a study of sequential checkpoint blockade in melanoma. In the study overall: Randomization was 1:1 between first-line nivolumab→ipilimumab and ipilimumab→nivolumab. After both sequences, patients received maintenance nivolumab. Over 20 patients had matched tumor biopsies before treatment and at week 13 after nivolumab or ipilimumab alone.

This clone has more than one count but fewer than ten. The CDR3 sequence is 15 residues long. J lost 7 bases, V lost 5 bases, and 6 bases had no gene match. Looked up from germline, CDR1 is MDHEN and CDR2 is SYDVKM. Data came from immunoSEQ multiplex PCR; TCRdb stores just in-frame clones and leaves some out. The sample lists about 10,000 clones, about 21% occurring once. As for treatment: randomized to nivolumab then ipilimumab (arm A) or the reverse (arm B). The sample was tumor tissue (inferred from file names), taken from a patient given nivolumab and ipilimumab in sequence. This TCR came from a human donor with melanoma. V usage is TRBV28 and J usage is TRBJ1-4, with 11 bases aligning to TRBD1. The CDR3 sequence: CASSTKGQGVEKLFF. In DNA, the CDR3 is TGTGCCAGCAGTACAAAGGGACAGGGGGTTGAAAAACTGTTTTTT.